This T cell receptor beta chain was recovered during a study of metastatic and nonmetastatic thyroid tumors. Authors' processing steps: A classifier for distant metastasis in papillary thyroid cancer was constructed using CDR3 differences observed across clinicopathological groups. TCRdb reanalyzed the PCR reads with MiXCR. TCRdb, not the authors, supplied the V and J calls. Of 5,000 or so clones listed, around 27% are singletons. This clone is judged large. Treatment of any kind had been given to no patient before thyroid surgery. The ends were cut back, 4 bases at V and 3 bases at J, with 7 bases in the middle. The germline V gene has CDR1 SEHNR and CDR2 FQNEAQ (reference sequence). The CDR3 has 12 amino acids.

The chain recombines TRBV7-9 with TRBJ2-7; the D is unclear. Material for sequencing was adjacent normal tissue. The TCR was taken from a female donor with papillary thyroid cancer or a benign thyroid nodule (not recorded which). Some clones in this sample may be carry-over from other donors' samples. The CDR3 DNA reads TGTGCCAGCAGCTCCCTTTTCTACGAGCAGTACTTC. This gives the protein CASSSLFYEQYF.